Following are 20 T cell receptor beta chains from one sample sequenced in a study of T cell repertoires in cytomegalovirus infection. No antigens are known for them. Using its own MiXCR run on the reads, TCRdb lists one record per CDR3 protein. The sample holds about 69,000 distinct CDR3 sequences, more than 25% seen once. The specimen was CD8+ T cells from cultured PBMCs, collected from culture after CMV antigen stimulation. Every receptor here comes from a human donor in good health (CMV status not recorded). Some clones in this sample may be carry-over from other donors' samples.

The gene calls are TRBV12-3 or TRBV12-4 and TRBJ1-6; 9 bases line up with TRBD1. Trimming cost V 3 bases and J 10 bases; bases outside gene matches: 4. The CDR3 covers 14 residues. CDR3 coding DNA: TGTGCCAGCAGTTTGACAGGGGGTAACTCACCCCTCCACTTT. Translating it yields CASSLTGGNSPLHF.

In this sample, this clonotype turned up a few times. The rearrangement links TRBV20-1 to TRBJ2-1, with D maybe TRBD2 (6 bases). This CDR3 contains 17 residues. V gave up 4 bases and J gave up 3 bases, with 22 bases separating them. CDR1 DFQATT and CDR2 SNEGSKA come from the germline V gene (reference sequence). CDR3 region: CSATSREGERYYNEQFF. The CDR3 DNA reads as TGCAGTGCTACCTCGCGGGAAGGGGAGAGGTACTACAATGAGCAGTTCTTC.

This clonotype was counted many times. This chain joins TRBV12-3 or TRBV12-4 and TRBJ2-7; 12 positions agree with TRBD2. V lost 8 bases, J lost 6 bases, and 14 bases stayed unmatched. This CDR3 contains 16 residues. CDR3 DNA: TGTGCCAGCGGAGGCCTAGCGGGGGGGCTTTCGGGCGAGCAGTACTTC. It is translated as CASGGLAGGLSGEQYF.

This clonotype has a count of ten or more. The V gene is TRBV7-2, the J gene TRBJ2-1, with 8 bases that match TRBD1. J gave up 8 bases and V 4 bases, and 7 bases lay outside the gene matches. CDR1 is SGHTA and CDR2 is FQGNSA in the germline V gene. The CDR3 consists of 14 residues. The CDR3 is CASSYGTGKDEQFF. Written as DNA, the CDR3 is TGTGCCAGCAGCTACGGGACAGGAAAAGATGAGCAGTTCTTC.

As concerns this clonotype: A much larger clone is a single base away; this may be a read error. The chain employs TRBV6-2 or TRBV6-3 and TRBJ2-1; 10 nucleotides match TRBD2. There are 16 residues in the CDR3. Germline V gene sequence: CDR1 MNHEY, CDR2 SVGEGT. CDR3 sequence: CASSYPWTSGNNEQSF. As DNA, the CDR3 is TGTGCCAGCAGTTACCCGTGGACTAGCGGCAACAATGAGCAGTCCTTC.

The count of this clonotype is one. The V and J genes are TRBV5-6 and TRBJ1-1; D ambiguous. The CDR3 totals 13 residues. Trimming removed 2 bases from V and 0 bases from J, with 5 bases in between. The germline V gene has CDR1 SGHDT and CDR2 YYEEEE. CDR3 sequence reads: CASSLWMNTEAFF. The CDR3, as DNA: TGTGCCAGCAGCTTATGGATGAACACTGAAGCTTTCTTT. Full variable domain (missing parts from reference TRBV5-6 and TRBJ1-1): DAGVTQSPTHLIKTRGQQVTLRCSPKSGHDTVSWYQQALGQGPQFIFQYYEEEERQRGNFPDRFSGHQFPNYSSELNVNALLLGDSALYLCASSLWMNTEAFFGQGTRLTVV.

This clonotype came up many times. The chain combines TRBV9 with TRBJ1-5; a weak D match, TRBD1 (5 bases). CDR1 is SGDLS, CDR2 YYNGEE, per germline. V was trimmed by 0 bases and J by 7 bases, leaving 11 bases between them. There are 14 residues in the CDR3. CDR3 loop: CASSVGTGDQPQHF. In nucleotides, the CDR3 is TGTGCCAGCAGCGTAGGAACAGGCGACCAGCCCCAGCATTTT.

The chain couples TRBV2 to TRBJ1-1, with D maybe TRBD1 (6 bases). CDR3 size: 13 residues. Germline lookup yields CDR1 SNHLY and CDR2 FYNNEI. V was pared by 3 bases and J by 7 bases, with 12 bases between. CDR3 amino acids: CASSEAGADEAFF. As DNA, the CDR3 is TGTGCCAGCAGTGAGGCGGGGGCGGATGAAGCTTTCTTT. The full variable domain, in which reference TRBV2 and TRBJ1-1 provide the parts outside the CDR3, is EPEVTQTPSHQVTQMGQEVILRCVPISNHLYFYWYRQILGQKVEFLVSFYNNEISEKSEIFDDQFSVERPDGSNFTLKIRSTKLEDSAMYFCASSEAGADEAFFGQGTRLTVV.

The chain couples TRBV20-1 to TRBJ2-7; D perhaps matches TRBD2 (6 bases). Per the germline V gene, CDR1 is DFQATT and CDR2 is SNEGSKA (reference sequence). With 6 bases removed from V and 5 bases from J, the gap between germline ends came to 20 bases. This CDR3 spans 14 amino acids. CDR3 region: CSATEGGVLHEQYF. DNA of the CDR3: TGCAGTGCCACAGAGGGAGGTGTACTGCACGAGCAGTACTTC.

Of note for this clonotype: A much larger clone lies a single base off, so this may be a read error. V is TRBV6-4 and J is TRBJ2-1, with 12 bases lining up with TRBD2. The length of the CDR3 is 16 residues. Germline-derived CDR1 and CDR2 are MRHNA and SNTAGT. V shed 10 bases, J shed 10 bases, and the junction held 17 bases outside the gene matches. CDR3 amino acids: CATAQPSSGGAKEQFF. For the CDR3, the DNA is TGTGCCACCGCTCAACCGTCTAGCGGGGGGGCCAAGGAGCAGTTCTTC.

This clonotype was counted between two and nine times. This rearrangement joins TRBV7-9 to TRBJ2-1; D is ambiguous. The CDR3 runs 13 residues. In germline, CDR1 is SEHNR, CDR2 FQNEAQ (reference sequence). Trimming pared 0 bases from V and 8 bases from J, leaving 8 bases between. This CDR3 reads CASSLASLHEQFF. CDR3 coding DNA: TGTGCCAGCAGCTTAGCCAGTCTCCATGAGCAGTTCTTC. The variable domain in full, with the rest retrieved from reference TRBV7-9 and TRBJ2-1, is DTGVSQNPRHKITKRGQNVTFRCDPISEHNRLYWYRQTLGQGPEFLTYFQNEAQLEKSRLLSDRFSAERPKGSFSTLEIQRTEQGDSAMYLCASSLASLHEQFFGPGTRLTVL.

This clonotype was seen a handful of times. This CDR3 reads CASRRTGAGNEQFF. For the CDR3, the DNA is TGTGCCAGCAGAAGGACAGGGGCGGGTAATGAGCAGTTCTTC. This chain uses TRBV25-1 with TRBJ2-1, with 9 bases matching TRBD1. J gave up 7 bases and V 6 bases, and 7 bases lay outside the gene matches. CDR1 and CDR2 from the germline V gene are MGHDK and SYGVNS. The CDR3 spans 14 residues.

This clonotype was recorded at least ten times. The rearrangement joins TRBV10-3 to TRBJ2-3; D is possibly TRBD2 (6 bases). The CDR3 has 15 amino acids. The germline V gene encodes CDR1 ENHRY and CDR2 SYGVKD. V lost 0 bases, J lost 1 base, and 8 bases lay in between. The CDR3 sequence is CAISESASGTDTQYF. CDR3 nucleotide sequence: TGTGCCATCAGTGAGTCGGCTAGCGGCACAGATACGCAGTATTTT.

At least ten counts were recorded for this clonotype. The V gene is TRBV7-6, the J gene TRBJ1-1, with TRBD1 identical over 11 bases. The CDR3 length is 14 residues. The J segment lost 4 bases and the V segment lost 5 bases, leaving 3 bases of the junction unmatched. Germline assignment: CDR1 SGHVS and CDR2 FNYEAQ. The CDR3 loop is CASSLGQGATEAFF. CDR3 DNA: TGTGCCAGCAGCCTTGGACAGGGGGCCACTGAAGCTTTCTTT.

There are a few counts of this clonotype. This chain connects TRBV9 to TRBJ2-2; a possible D gene is TRBD2 (5 bases). V was pared by 3 bases and J by 2 bases, with 17 bases between. Germline CDR1 SGDLS, CDR2 YYNGEE. The CDR3 is 17 residues long. CDR3 DNA sequence: TGTGCCAGCAGCGCCAGCGGTAGGAGCCCCAACACCGGGGAGCTGTTTTTT. It yields the protein CASSASGRSPNTGELFF.

The chain employs TRBV10-3 and TRBJ2-3; the D call may be TRBD1 or TRBD2 (5 bases each). Trimming pared 2 bases from V and 1 base from J, leaving 13 bases between. The CDR3 is made up of 16 amino acids. The germline CDR1 and CDR2 sequences are ENHRY and SYGVKD. Here the CDR3 reads CAISERGGTGTDTQYF. As DNA, the CDR3 is TGTGCCATCAGTGAGCGTGGGGGAACCGGCACAGATACGCAGTATTTT.

The chain carries TRBV19 and TRBJ2-1; D possibly corresponds to TRBD2 (6 bases). V lost 3 bases and J 0 bases, leaving 24 bases between the germline ends. The CDR3 extends over 20 amino acids. The germline V gene encodes CDR1 LNHDA and CDR2 SQIVND (reference sequence). The CDR3 sequence is CASSIGGGPIDDPSYNEQFF. Here the CDR3 DNA reads TGTGCCAGTAGTATCGGCGGAGGGCCTATCGACGACCCCTCCTACAATGAGCAGTTCTTC.

In this sample, this clonotype turned up many times. The chain carries TRBV7-2 and TRBJ2-1; TRBD2 agrees at 8 bases. Germline assignment: CDR1 SGHTA and CDR2 FQGNSA. The CDR3 length is 15 residues. V lost 5 bases to trimming and J lost 5 bases; unmatched junction nucleotides: 8. The CDR3: CASSPGGAGNNEQFF. CDR3 in DNA: TGTGCCAGCAGCCCCGGGGGGGCTGGGAACAATGAGCAGTTCTTC.

This chain uses TRBV7-9 with TRBJ1-1; possibly TRBD1 for D (6 bases). V gave up 5 bases and J gave up 4 bases, with 14 bases separating them. Germline V gives CDR1 SEHNR, CDR2 FQNEAQ (reference sequence). The CDR3 runs 14 residues. The CDR3 DNA sequence: TGTGCCAGCAGCCCAAAACAGGGAGGCACTGAAGCTTTCTTT. This codes for CASSPKQGGTEAFF.

This clonotype showed up just a few times. J is TRBJ2-2 and V is TRBV5-1; 8 bases line up with TRBD1. The CDR3 runs to 18 residues. Trimming cost V 4 bases and J 6 bases; bases outside gene matches: 17. In germline, CDR1 is SGHRS, CDR2 YFSETQ. The CDR3 DNA follows: TGCGCCAGCAGCAAACATTCCTCGGACAGGGAAGTCGCCGGGGAGCTGTTTTTT. Its protein is CASSKHSSDREVAGELFF.